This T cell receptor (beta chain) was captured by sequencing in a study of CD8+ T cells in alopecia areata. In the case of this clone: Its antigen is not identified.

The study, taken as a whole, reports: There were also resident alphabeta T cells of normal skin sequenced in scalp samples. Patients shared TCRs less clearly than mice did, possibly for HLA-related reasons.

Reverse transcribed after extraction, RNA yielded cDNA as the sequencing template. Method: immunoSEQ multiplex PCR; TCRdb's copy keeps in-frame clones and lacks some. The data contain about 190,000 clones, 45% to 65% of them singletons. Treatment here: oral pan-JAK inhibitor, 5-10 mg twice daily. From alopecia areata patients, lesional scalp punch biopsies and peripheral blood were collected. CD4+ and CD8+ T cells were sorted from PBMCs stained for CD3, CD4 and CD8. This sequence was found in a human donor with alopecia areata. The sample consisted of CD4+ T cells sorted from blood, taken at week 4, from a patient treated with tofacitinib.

This chain's CDR3 is CAISGNRGRTEETQYF. The CDR3 DNA follows: TGTGCCATCAGCGGGAACAGGGGGCGAACAGAAGAGACCCAGTACTTC. V is TRBV6-6 and J is TRBJ2-5, with 9 bases matching TRBD1. The CDR3 spans 16 residues. The germline V gene has CDR1 MNHNY and CDR2 SVGAGI (reference sequence). The V gene end was trimmed by 10 bases and the J gene end by 3 bases; junction bases not matched to a gene: 15.